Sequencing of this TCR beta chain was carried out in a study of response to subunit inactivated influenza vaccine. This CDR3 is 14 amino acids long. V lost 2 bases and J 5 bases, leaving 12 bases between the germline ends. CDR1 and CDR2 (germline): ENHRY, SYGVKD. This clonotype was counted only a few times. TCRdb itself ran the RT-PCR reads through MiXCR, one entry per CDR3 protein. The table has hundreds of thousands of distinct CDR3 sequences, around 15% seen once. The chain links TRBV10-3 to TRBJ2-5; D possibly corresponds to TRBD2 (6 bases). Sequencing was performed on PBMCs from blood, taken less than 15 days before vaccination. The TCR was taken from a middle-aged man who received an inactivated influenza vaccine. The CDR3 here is CAISEQGRGETQYF. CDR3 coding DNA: TGTGCCATCAGTGAGCAGGGACGGGGGGAGACCCAGTACTTC.